These 23 T cell receptor beta chains share one sample of origin, sequenced in a study of T cell repertoires in cytomegalovirus infection. TCRdb re-analysed the reads in MiXCR, keeping a single row per CDR3 protein. The sample holds 500,000 or so distinct CDR3 sequences, 16% seen once. Sequencing was carried out using CD8+ T cells from PBMCs. These receptors all stem from a human donor in good health (CMV status not recorded). Some clones in this sample may be carry-over from other donors' samples.

This clonotype was seen a handful of times. The rearrangement links TRBV19 to TRBJ2-2, with no clear D. The CDR3 contains 12 residues. CDR1 and CDR2 (germline): LNHDA, SQIVND (reference sequence). V gave up 3 bases and J gave up 7 bases, with 6 bases separating them. Here the CDR3 DNA reads TGTGCCAGTAGTATTAACGTCGGGGAGCTGTTTTTT. Translation: CASSINVGELFF.

This chain uses TRBV11-2 with TRBJ1-2; possibly TRBD1 for D (6 bases). The CDR3 runs 14 residues. Germline CDR1 is SGHAT and CDR2 is FQNNGV. Trimming pared 5 bases from V and 6 bases from J, leaving 16 bases between. CDR3 loop: CASSHTGSQDGYTF. For the CDR3, the DNA is TGTGCCAGCAGCCATACAGGGAGTCAGGATGGCTACACCTTC.

This clonotype has at least ten counts. This chain joins TRBV7-9 and TRBJ1-2; 8 nucleotides line up with TRBD1. Trimming took 3 bases from V and 8 from J; bases not matched to a gene: 11. There are 15 residues in the CDR3. Germline-derived CDR1 and CDR2 are SEHNR and FQNEAQ (reference sequence). In nucleotides, the CDR3 is TGTGCCAGCAGCTTCCCAGGGGGCTTCAATGAGGGCTACACCTTC. Protein: CASSFPGGFNEGYTF.

The chain joins TRBV20-1 to TRBJ1-2; a possible D gene is TRBD1 (6 bases). Germline V CDR1 and CDR2: DFQATT, SNEGSKA (reference sequence). Trimming pared 4 bases from V and 3 bases from J, leaving 12 bases between. The CDR3 is made up of 13 amino acids. As DNA, the CDR3 is TGCAGTGCTAACAGGGCGCAGGACTATGGCTACACCTTC. This codes for CSANRAQDYGYTF.

The genes are TRBV5-6 and TRBJ1-3; D is uncertain. V was trimmed by 1 base and J by 0 bases, leaving 14 bases between them. There are 17 residues in the CDR3. Germline CDR1 SGHDT, CDR2 YYEEEE. In DNA form, the CDR3 reads TGTGCCAGCAGCTTGATCATAGGCCGGAACTCTGGAAACACCATATATTTT. It yields the protein CASSLIIGRNSGNTIYF.

This rearrangement joins TRBV7-9 to TRBJ2-7; D possibly uses TRBD1 or TRBD2 (6 bases each). The CDR3 covers 14 residues. Germline V CDR1 and CDR2: SEHNR, FQNEAQ (reference sequence). Trimming removed 3 bases at V and 5 bases at J, with 14 bases between. The CDR3 is CASSFGGPDDEQYF. The DNA of the CDR3 is TGTGCCAGCAGCTTTGGGGGGCCGGACGACGAGCAGTACTTC.

This clonotype was recorded at least ten times. The chain links TRBV4-2 to TRBJ2-3; D is uncertain. Germline assignment: CDR1 LGHNA and CDR2 YNFKEQ. CDR3 length equals 14 residues. Trimming pared 4 bases from V and 8 bases from J, leaving 16 bases between. CDR3 protein: CASSPELNLRTQYF. DNA for the CDR3: TGTGCCAGCAGCCCCGAGCTGAACCTCCGTACGCAGTATTTT.

The chain joins TRBV5-1 to TRBJ1-4; TRBD1 matches 11 bases. Losses at the gene ends were 3 bases for V and 6 bases for J; bases not matched to a gene: 7. The germline V gene encodes CDR1 SGHRS and CDR2 YFSETQ. The CDR3 covers 16 residues. The CDR3 bases are TGCGCCAGCAGCTCGCGGGACAGGGGGAACTATGAAAAACTGTTTTTT. Translating gives CASSSRDRGNYEKLFF.

This clonotype was picked up a small number of times. The rearrangement joins TRBV30 to TRBJ1-2, with D unresolved. The CDR3 sequence is 13 residues long. Trimming shortened V by 3 bases and J by 8 bases, and 16 bases separated the two germline ends. From germline, CDR1 is GTSNPN and CDR2 SVGIG (reference sequence). The CDR3: CAWSTGEIGGYTF. In nucleotides, the CDR3 is TGTGCCTGGAGCACCGGGGAAATCGGAGGCTACACCTTC.

As to this clonotype: Being one base from a much bigger clone, this may be a read error. The chain has TRBV6-5 and TRBJ2-1; 7 nucleotides match TRBD1. Per the germline V gene, CDR1 is MNHEY and CDR2 is SVGAGI. The CDR3 has 16 amino acids. CDR3 in DNA: TGTGCCCGCAGTTACTCGAGTGGGACAGCCATGTATGAGCAGTTCTTC. Its protein is CARSYSSGTAMYEQFF.

Only a few counts were recorded for this clonotype. This rearrangement joins TRBV30 to TRBJ2-3; D call uncertain. Deletions cut 3 bases from V and 2 bases from J, with 12 bases between. This CDR3 comprises 14 residues. CDR1 is GTSNPN, CDR2 SVGIG, per germline (reference sequence). In DNA form, the CDR3 reads TGTGCCTGGAGCGACGGGTCCCTCACAGATACGCAGTATTTT. Its protein product is CAWSDGSLTDTQYF.

This clonotype was recorded many times. V usage is TRBV6-5 and J usage is TRBJ2-7; 8 positions agree with TRBD2. Germline CDR1 is MNHEY and CDR2 is SVGAGI. This CDR3 spans 13 amino acids. The junction had 3 bases not matched to a gene; V was cut back by 5 bases and J by 3 bases. The CDR3 DNA follows: TGTGCCAGCAGTCATGGGACTAGCTACGAGCAGTACTTC. It yields the protein CASSHGTSYEQYF.

About this clonotype: Sequence at one end of the junction differs from germline and may be a read error. The chain uses TRBV19 and TRBJ1-5, with D unresolved. The germline V gene encodes CDR1 LNHDA and CDR2 SQIVND (reference sequence). The CDR3 extends over 15 amino acids. CDR3 sequence: CASNYKGNSIQPQHF. The CDR3 DNA is TGTGCCAGTAATTACAAGGGTAATAGCATTCAGCCCCAGCATTTT.

The rearrangement joins TRBV4-1 to TRBJ1-5; D not certain. Per germline, CDR1 MGHRA and CDR2 YSYEKL. The CDR3 consists of 15 residues. V lost 4 bases and J 1 base, leaving 11 bases between the germline ends. CDR3 protein: CASSPILRSNQPQHF. The CDR3 DNA sequence: TGCGCCAGCAGCCCGATTCTTCGAAGCAATCAGCCCCAGCATTTT.

This chain links TRBV5-1 with TRBJ2-1, with a weak D call TRBD2 (7 bases). The CDR3 sequence is 15 residues long. The germline V gene has CDR1 SGHRS and CDR2 YFSETQ. The germline V and J ends were trimmed by 3 bases and 10 bases, with 20 bases remaining between them. DNA for the CDR3: TGCGCCAGCAGCTCCCGGGGGGCCATTCAGGAAGAGCAGTTCTTC. Translating gives CASSSRGAIQEEQFF. Drawing the rest from reference TRBV5-1 and TRBJ2-1, the complete variable domain is KAGVTQTPRYLIKTRGQQVTLSCSPISGHRSVSWYQQTPGQGLQFLFEYFSETQRNKGNFPGRFSGRQFSNSRSEMNVSTLELGDSALYLCASSSRGAIQEEQFFGPGTRLTVL.

This clonotype was picked up many times. The chain joins TRBV10-3 to TRBJ2-1; 15 positions agree with TRBD2. V gave up 4 bases and J gave up 3 bases; unmatched junction bases: 7. This CDR3 comprises 18 residues. CDR1 ENHRY and CDR2 SYGVKD come from the germline V gene. CDR3 region: CAISVRTSGGDGYNEQFF. The CDR3, as DNA: TGTGCCATCAGTGTGAGGACTAGCGGGGGGGATGGCTACAATGAGCAGTTCTTC.

This clonotype was recorded at least ten times. The chain carries TRBV12-3 or TRBV12-4 and TRBJ1-5; D might be TRBD1 (6 bases). This CDR3 has 15 amino acids. The germline V and J ends were trimmed by 4 bases and 0 bases, with 10 bases remaining between them. The CDR3 DNA reads TGTGCCAGCAGTTCAGGGGATTATAGCAATCAGCCCCAGCATTTT. It is translated as CASSSGDYSNQPQHF.

On this clonotype: A read error is possible here, since a much larger clone lies one base away. The chain carries TRBV7-6 and TRBJ1-1; D may be TRBD1 (5 bases). This CDR3 spans 17 amino acids. CDR1 and CDR2 (germline): SGHVS, FNYEAQ. The CDR3 reads CGSSLFRAGWGNTEAFF. CDR3 bases: TGTGGCAGCAGCTTATTTAGGGCAGGGTGGGGGAACACTGAAGCTTTCTTT.

The rearrangement links TRBV3-1 to TRBJ2-7; no definite D call. The V end lost 0 bases, the J end lost 6 bases, and 6 bases lay between the germline ends. The CDR3 contains 12 residues. Germline V lookup: CDR1 LGHDT, CDR2 YNNKEL (reference sequence). As DNA, the CDR3 is TGTGCCAGCAGCCAAGATCATGGCGAGCAGTACTTC. It codes for CASSQDHGEQYF.

In this sample, this clonotype turned up many times. The chain links TRBV28 to TRBJ2-1; 7 nucleotides align to TRBD2. After removal of 5 bases from V and 4 bases from J, the junction contained 5 bases not matched to a gene. CDR3 length: 14 residues. Per germline, CDR1 MDHEN and CDR2 SYDVKM. CDR3 DNA: TGTGCCAGCAGTGAAACTAGCGTATACAATGAGCAGTTCTTC. Translating gives CASSETSVYNEQFF.

This clonotype was detected ten times or more. The chain carries TRBV6-4 and TRBJ1-5; 7 bases map to TRBD1. V lost 9 bases and J lost 2; bases outside the gene matches: 4. The CDR3 covers 13 residues. CDR1 and CDR2 from the germline V gene are MRHNA and SNTAGT. The CDR3 here is CARDRERNQPQHF. CDR3 nucleotide sequence: TGTGCCAGAGACAGGGAACGCAATCAGCCCCAGCATTTT.

This chain links TRBV14 with TRBJ2-1, with a possible D match to TRBD2 (7 bases). This CDR3 comprises 18 residues. Germline CDR1 and CDR2: SGHDN and FVKESK. V lost 0 bases and J 7 bases, leaving 22 bases between the germline ends. The CDR3 region has the DNA TGTGCCAGCAGCCAAGATCGGCGAGGGGGAGGGCCGGGAAATGAGCAGTTCTTC. This gives the protein CASSQDRRGGGPGNEQFF.

This rearrangement joins TRBV27 to TRBJ2-7; 9 bases line up with TRBD2. Looked up from germline, CDR1 is MNHEY and CDR2 is SMNVEV (reference sequence). V was clipped by 8 bases and J by 5 bases; unmatched bases: 4. The CDR3 has 12 residues. This chain's CDR3 is CASQGLADEQYF. Here the CDR3 DNA reads TGTGCCAGCCAGGGACTAGCAGACGAGCAGTACTTC.